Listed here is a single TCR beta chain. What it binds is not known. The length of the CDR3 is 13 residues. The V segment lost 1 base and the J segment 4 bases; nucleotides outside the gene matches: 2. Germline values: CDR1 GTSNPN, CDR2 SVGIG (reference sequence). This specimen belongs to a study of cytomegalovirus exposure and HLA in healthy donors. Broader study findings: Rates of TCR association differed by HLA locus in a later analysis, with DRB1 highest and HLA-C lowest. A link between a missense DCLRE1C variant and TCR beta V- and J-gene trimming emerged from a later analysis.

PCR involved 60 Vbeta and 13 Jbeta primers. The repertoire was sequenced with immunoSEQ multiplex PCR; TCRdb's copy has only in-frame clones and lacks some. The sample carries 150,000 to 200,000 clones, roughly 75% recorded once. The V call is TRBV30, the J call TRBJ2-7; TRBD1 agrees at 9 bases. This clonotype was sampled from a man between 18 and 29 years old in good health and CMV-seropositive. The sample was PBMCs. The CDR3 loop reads CAWSGDRGYEQYF. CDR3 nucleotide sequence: TGTGCCTGGAGTGGTGACAGGGGGTACGAGCAGTACTTC.